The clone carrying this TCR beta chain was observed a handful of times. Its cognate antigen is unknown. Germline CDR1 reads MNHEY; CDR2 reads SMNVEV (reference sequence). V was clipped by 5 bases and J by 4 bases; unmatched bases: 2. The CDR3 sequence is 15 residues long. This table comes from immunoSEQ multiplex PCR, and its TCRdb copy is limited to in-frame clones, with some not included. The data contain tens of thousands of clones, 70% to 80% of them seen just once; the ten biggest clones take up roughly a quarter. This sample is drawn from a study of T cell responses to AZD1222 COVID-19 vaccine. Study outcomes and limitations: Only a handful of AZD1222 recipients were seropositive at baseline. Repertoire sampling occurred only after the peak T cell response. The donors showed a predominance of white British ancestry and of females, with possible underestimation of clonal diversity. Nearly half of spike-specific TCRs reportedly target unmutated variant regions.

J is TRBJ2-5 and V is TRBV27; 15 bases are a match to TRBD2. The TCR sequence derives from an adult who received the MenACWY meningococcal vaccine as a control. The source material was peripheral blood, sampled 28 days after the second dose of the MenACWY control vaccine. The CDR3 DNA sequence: TGTGCCAGCAGTAGGGGACTAGCGGGAGGAGAGACCCAGTACTTC. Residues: CASSRGLAGGETQYF.